This T cell receptor beta chain came from a study of graft-versus-host responses after intestinal transplantation. The V gene's germline CDR1 is MNHEY and CDR2 SVGAGI. The V and J ends lost 10 bases and 5 bases, in that order; junction bases with no gene match: 8. The CDR3 covers 15 residues. On this clone itself: What it recognizes is unknown.

Only in-frame clones appear in the TCRdb table, and some are missing; sequencing was by immunoSEQ multiplex PCR. The data hold almost 40,000 clones, with around 96% observed a single time. This material consisted of unstimulated CD8+ T cells sorted from spleen or lymph node cells, taken before transplant. The chain couples TRBV6-5 to TRBJ2-1, with 13 bases matching TRBD2. This TCR came from a human donor who was the organ donor for an intestinal transplant. CDR3 nucleotides: TGTGCCACCCGGACTAGCGGGGGACCAAACAATGAGCAGTTCTTC. Protein sequence: CATRTSGGPNNEQFF.